One and the same sample provided the 12 T cell receptor beta chains below, sequenced in a study of OX40 agonist ivuxolimab in advanced cancers. Assay: immunoSEQ multiplex PCR; the TCRdb copy retains only in-frame clones and omits some. The sample gives under 45,000 clones, roughly 80% of which show up once; approximately 22% is in the top ten. The starting material was CD4+ or CD8+ T cells sorted from blood, obtained in a trial of the OX40 agonist ivuxolimab. These receptors were taken from an adult with an advanced solid tumor such as melanoma, head and neck, liver or kidney cancer.

The chain employs TRBV29-1 and TRBJ2-5; D gene ambiguous. V was cut by 4 bases and J by 0 bases, with 6 bases left in between. Germline CDR1 is SQVTM and CDR2 is ANQGSEA. This CDR3 has 12 amino acids. The DNA for the CDR3 is TGCAGCGTTGTAGGTTACCAAGAGACCCAGTACTTC. Its translation: CSVVGYQETQYF. Looking up the rest from reference TRBV29-1 and TRBJ2-5 gives the full variable domain: SAVISQKPSRDICQRGTSLTIQCQVDSQVTMMFWYRQQPGQSLTLIATANQGSEATYESGFVIDKFPISRPNLTFSTLTVSNMSPEDSSIYLCSVVGYQETQYFGPGTRLLVL.

The chain employs TRBV5-4 and TRBJ2-3, with 11 nucleotides matching TRBD2. The CDR3 is made up of 14 amino acids. CDR1 SGHNT and CDR2 YYREEE come from the germline V gene (reference sequence). Germline trimming cut 4 bases from V and 7 bases from J; bases unmatched to any gene: 5. CDR3 amino acids: CASSPGTSGNTQYF. In DNA, the CDR3 is TGTGCCAGCAGCCCTGGGACTAGCGGAAATACGCAGTATTTT.

This clone has just one count. The CDR3 here is CASSWGSGTDTQYF. The CDR3 DNA reads TGTGCCAGCAGCTGGGGAAGTGGCACAGATACGCAGTATTTT. The rearrangement uses TRBV27 and TRBJ2-3; D gene ambiguous. Trimming left V 6 bases short and J 1 base short, with 11 bases between. Germline values: CDR1 MNHEY, CDR2 SMNVEV (reference sequence). The length of the CDR3 is 14 residues.

This clone turned up a few times. V is TRBV2 and J is TRBJ1-1; the match to TRBD1 covers 9 bases. Losses at the gene ends were 6 bases for V and 8 bases for J; bases not matched to a gene: 10. Germline V lookup: CDR1 SNHLY, CDR2 FYNNEI. The CDR3 length is 14 residues. CDR3 protein: CASRADRGGIEAFF. The DNA of the CDR3 is TGTGCCAGCAGAGCAGACAGGGGGGGTATCGAAGCTTTCTTT.

This clone showed up just a few times. V is TRBV7-2 and J is TRBJ1-5, with 7 bases aligning to TRBD1. The CDR3 runs to 16 residues. The J segment lost 2 bases and the V segment lost 3 bases, leaving 7 bases of the junction unmatched. CDR1 SGHTA and CDR2 FQGNSA come from the germline V gene. The CDR3 protein is CASSFRTGRGNQPQHF. In DNA, the CDR3 is TGTGCCAGCAGCTTCCGGACAGGTCGGGGCAATCAGCCCCAGCATTTT. Combining the CDR3 with reference TRBV7-2 and TRBJ1-5 gives the whole variable domain GAGVSQSPSNKVTEKGKDVELRCDPISGHTALYWYRQSLGQGLEFLIYFQGNSAPDKSGLPSDRFSAERTGGSVSTLTIQRTQQEDSAVYLCASSFRTGRGNQPQHFGDGTRLSIL.

This clone is a singleton in its sample. The chain joins TRBV6-5 to TRBJ2-7; 7 bases fit TRBD2. The germline V gene encodes CDR1 MNHEY and CDR2 SVGAGI. CDR3 length equals 14 residues. J lost 4 bases, V lost 3 bases, and 6 bases had no gene match. The CDR3 region is CASSYRGDRYEQYF. The CDR3 nucleotides are TGTGCCAGCAGTTATCGGGGGGACCGTTACGAGCAGTACTTC.

V is TRBV6-1 and J is TRBJ2-7; 7 bases are shared with TRBD2. CDR3 length equals 15 residues. After removal of 1 base from V and 2 bases from J, the junction contained 5 bases not matched to a gene. CDR1 MNHNS and CDR2 SASEGT come from the germline V gene. Written as DNA, the CDR3 is TGTGCCAGCAGTGAAGATGGGGGGGTGGCCTACGAGCAGTACTTC. Its protein is CASSEDGGVAYEQYF.

Regarding this clone: One end of the junction is discordant with germline, which a read error may explain. V gene TRBV7-9 combines with J gene TRBJ2-7, with TRBD1 matching 9 bases. This CDR3 has 15 residues. Germline assignment: CDR1 SEHNR and CDR2 FQNEAQ (reference sequence). CDR3 in DNA: TGCGCCAGCAGCCAAGGCCGGGACAGGGACTACGAGCAGTACTTC. Its translation is CASSQGRDRDYEQYF.

V is TRBV6-1 and J is TRBJ2-7; a possible D gene is TRBD1 (5 bases). V shed 7 bases and J shed 3 bases, with 16 bases lying between them. The germline V gene has CDR1 MNHNS and CDR2 SASEGT. The length of the CDR3 is 14 residues. CDR3 loop: CASTPAGFFYEQYF. CDR3 DNA: TGTGCCAGCACTCCAGCAGGGTTTTTCTACGAGCAGTACTTC.

Note on this clone: A read error may account for a junction end that differs from germline. The CDR3 here is CTSSLGGDSTEAFF. The DNA for the CDR3 is TGTACCAGCAGCTTAGGGGGTGATAGCACTGAAGCTTTCTTT. The J gene is TRBJ1-1, the V gene TRBV7-8; D may be TRBD1 (6 bases). CDR3 length: 14 residues. Per germline, CDR1 SGHVS and CDR2 FQNEAQ.

The V gene is TRBV9, the J gene TRBJ2-3, with D perhaps TRBD2 (5 bases). The V and J ends lost 1 base and 6 bases respectively, with 15 bases between them. The CDR3 runs 15 residues. CDR1 and CDR2 (germline): SGDLS, YYNGEE. The DNA for the CDR3 is TGTGCCAGCAGCGTAAAACCAACAGCGGTGGATACGCAGTATTTT. This translates into CASSVKPTAVDTQYF.

The rearrangement uses TRBV7-8 and TRBJ2-7; D is unclear. The V end lost 10 bases, the J end lost 0 bases, and 16 bases lay between the germline ends. Germline V lookup: CDR1 SGHVS, CDR2 FQNEAQ. This CDR3 is built from 14 residues. The CDR3 reads CATLPVSSSYEQYF. The DNA for the CDR3 is TGTGCCACCCTGCCGGTGAGTTCCTCCTACGAGCAGTACTTC.